This entry lists 8 T cell receptor beta chains sequenced from one sample in a study of breast tumors, draining lymph nodes, adjacent tissues. MiXCR, applied by TCRdb to the multiplex PCR reads, yields one record per CDR3 protein. Seen here are some 230,000 distinct CDR3 sequences, under 40% observed once, and the top ten hold over 3.5%. Samples came from axillary lymph nodes draining the breast cancer. Material: axillary lymph node tissue. The receptors were gathered from a female donor with breast cancer. Some clones in this sample may be carry-over from other donors' samples.

This clonotype was seen repeatedly, ten times or more. The chain is built from TRBV5-1 and TRBJ2-5, with D uncertain. Germline assignment: CDR1 SGHRS and CDR2 YFSETQ. V was trimmed by 1 base and J by 5 bases, leaving 9 bases between them. The CDR3 contains 13 residues. CDR3 residues: CASSLRMAETQYF. The CDR3 DNA follows: TGCGCCAGCAGCTTGAGAATGGCGGAGACCCAGTACTTC.

This clonotype was seen a handful of times. The chain uses TRBV5-1 and TRBJ1-2; the D gene is possibly TRBD1 (5 bases). The V end was cut by 2 bases, the J end by 8 bases, with 13 bases between. Germline loops: CDR1 SGHRS, CDR2 YFSETQ. CDR3 length: 13 amino acids. CDR3 protein: CASSFTGPEGYTF. In nucleotides, the CDR3 is TGCGCCAGCAGCTTTACAGGACCAGAAGGCTACACCTTC.

The genes are TRBV2 and TRBJ2-5, with D possibly called TRBD1 or TRBD2 (6 bases each). The CDR3 is 13 residues long. Germline values: CDR1 SNHLY, CDR2 FYNNEI. V lost 3 bases and J lost 5, with 10 bases in between. The CDR3, as DNA: TGTGCCAGCAGTGACTGGGGGGCGGAGACCCAGTACTTC. Its protein product is CASSDWGAETQYF.

This clonotype was seen at least ten times. The CDR3, as DNA: TGTGCCAGCAGCCAAGGTCCAACGGGACAGGGGATCTACGAGCAGTACTTC. It translates to CASSQGPTGQGIYEQYF. V and J are TRBV5-6 and TRBJ2-7; the match to TRBD1 covers 10 bases. The CDR3 extends over 17 amino acids. The trim removed 4 bases at V and 3 bases at J, leaving 13 bases unmatched. CDR1 is SGHDT and CDR2 is YYEEEE in the germline V gene.

A word on this clonotype: Just one base apart from a much larger clone, this may be a read error. The chain joins TRBV19 to TRBJ2-1; the match to TRBD2 covers 15 bases. With 4 bases clipped from V and 14 bases from J, the junction kept 15 bases outside the gene matches. CDR3 size: 17 residues. Germline CDR1 LNHDA, CDR2 SQIVND (reference sequence). The DNA for the CDR3 is TGTGCCAGTAGTAGGGCGACGGGACTAGCGGGGGGCCCAGCGGAGTTCTTC. Protein: CASSRATGLAGGPAEFF.

This clonotype was counted between two and nine times. This sequence may be a read error, since a much larger clone differs from it by one base. The V call is TRBV12-3 or TRBV12-4, the J call TRBJ1-6; maybe TRBD1 (5 bases). The CDR3 spans 15 residues. V was clipped by 3 bases and J by 2 bases, with 8 bases between them. CDR3 protein: CASSFEGTYNSPLHF. CDR3 in DNA: TGTGCCAGCAGTTTCGAGGGGACCTATAATTCACCCCTCCACTTT.

At least ten counts were recorded for this clonotype. This chain links TRBV7-2 with TRBJ2-1; TRBD2 aligns across 14 bases. The CDR3 extends over 15 amino acids. The V segment lost 7 bases and the J segment 6 bases; nucleotides outside the gene matches: 5. Germline V CDR1 and CDR2: SGHTA, FQGNSA. CDR3 protein: CASNPGTSGGNEQFF. CDR3 sequence (DNA): TGTGCCAGCAACCCCGGGACTAGCGGGGGCAATGAGCAGTTCTTC.

There are many counts of this clonotype. The J gene is TRBJ2-2, the V gene TRBV20-1; D is perhaps TRBD2 (7 bases). Trimming removed 5 bases from V and 6 bases from J, with 19 bases in between. The CDR3 totals 15 residues. Per germline, CDR1 DFQATT and CDR2 SNEGSKA (reference sequence). CDR3 region: CSAAKGGAVAGELFF. DNA for the CDR3: TGCAGTGCTGCGAAGGGGGGGGCTGTGGCCGGGGAGCTGTTTTTT.